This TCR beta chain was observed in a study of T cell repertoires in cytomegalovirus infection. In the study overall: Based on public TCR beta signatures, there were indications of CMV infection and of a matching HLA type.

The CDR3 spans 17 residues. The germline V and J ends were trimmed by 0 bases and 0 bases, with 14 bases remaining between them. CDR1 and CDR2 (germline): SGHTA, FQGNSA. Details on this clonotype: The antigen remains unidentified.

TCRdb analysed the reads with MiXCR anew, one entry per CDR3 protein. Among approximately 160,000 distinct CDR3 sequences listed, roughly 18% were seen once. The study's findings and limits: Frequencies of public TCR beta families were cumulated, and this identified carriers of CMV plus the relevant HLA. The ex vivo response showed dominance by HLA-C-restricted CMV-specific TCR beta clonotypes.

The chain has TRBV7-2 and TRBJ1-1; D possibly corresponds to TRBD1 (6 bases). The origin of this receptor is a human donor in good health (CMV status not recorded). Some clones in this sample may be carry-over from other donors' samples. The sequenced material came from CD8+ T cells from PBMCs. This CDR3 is CASSLASGHGVNTEAFF. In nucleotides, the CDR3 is TGTGCCAGCAGCTTAGCTTCGGGACACGGAGTGAACACTGAAGCTTTCTTT.